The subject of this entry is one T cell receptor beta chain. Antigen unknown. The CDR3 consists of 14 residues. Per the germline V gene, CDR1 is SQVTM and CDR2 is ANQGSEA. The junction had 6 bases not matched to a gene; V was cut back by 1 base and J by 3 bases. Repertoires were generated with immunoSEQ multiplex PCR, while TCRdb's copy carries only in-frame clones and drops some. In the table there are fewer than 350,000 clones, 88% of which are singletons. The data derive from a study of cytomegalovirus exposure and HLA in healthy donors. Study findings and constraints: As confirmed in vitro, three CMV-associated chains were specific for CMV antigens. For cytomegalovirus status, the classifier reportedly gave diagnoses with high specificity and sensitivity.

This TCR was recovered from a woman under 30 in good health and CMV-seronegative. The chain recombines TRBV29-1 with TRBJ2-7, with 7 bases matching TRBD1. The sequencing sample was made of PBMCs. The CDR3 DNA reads TGCAGCGTTGAAGTGGCGACAGGGTTCTACGAGCAGTACTTC. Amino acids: CSVEVATGFYEQYF.